The 24 T cell receptor beta chains below come from one sample, sequenced in a study of T cell repertoires in cytomegalovirus infection. Their target antigens are unknown. A single record per CDR3 protein comes from TCRdb applying MiXCR to the reads. The table includes about 900,000 distinct CDR3 sequences, approximately 31% detected once. The source was cultured CD8+ T cells from PBMCs, collected from culture after CMV antigen stimulation. Source of these receptors: a human donor in good health (CMV status not recorded). Some clones in this sample may be carry-over from other donors' samples.

This clonotype was recorded only once. The chain recombines TRBV6-5 with TRBJ1-1, with D unclear. The CDR3 is made up of 16 amino acids. Germline lookup yields CDR1 MNHEY and CDR2 SVGAGI. V lost 2 bases and J 4 bases, leaving 17 bases between the germline ends. The CDR3 DNA reads TGTGCCAGCAGTTACCTTCTAGTCGGTCGGGCCACTGAAGCTTTCTTT. Translating gives CASSYLLVGRATEAFF.

This clonotype was recorded a few times. J is TRBJ2-3 and V is TRBV12-5; perhaps TRBD2 as D (7 bases). Trimming took 5 bases from V and 2 from J, leaving 14 bases between them. Germline V gene data show CDR1 as LGHNT and CDR2 as FRNRAP. This CDR3 is built from 15 residues. The CDR3 region has the DNA TGTGCTAGTGGTGGGTCGGGGGGCCTCACAGATACGCAGTATTTT. This gives the protein CASGGSGGLTDTQYF. The whole variable domain, remainder taken from reference TRBV12-5 and TRBJ2-3, is DARVTQTPRHKVTEMGQEVTMRCQPILGHNTVFWYRQTMMQGLELLAYFRNRAPLDDSGMPKDRFSAEMPDATLATLKIQPSEPRDSAVYFCASGGSGGLTDTQYFGPGTRLTVL.

This clonotype occurred once. This rearrangement joins TRBV6-6 to TRBJ1-1; no clear D gene. The CDR3 runs 16 residues. Germline lookup yields CDR1 MNHNY and CDR2 SVGAGI (reference sequence). With 2 bases removed from V and 1 base from J, the gap between germline ends came to 14 bases. CDR3 sequence reads: CASSYPPQVPNTEAFF. The CDR3 nucleotides are TGTGCCAGCAGTTACCCACCTCAGGTACCGAACACTGAAGCTTTCTTT.

This clonotype was seen a few times. The CDR3 loop reads CSANKPDRGVSYEQYF. CDR3 DNA: TGCAGTGCTAACAAACCGGACAGGGGGGTGTCATACGAGCAGTACTTC. The chain joins TRBV20-1 to TRBJ2-7; TRBD1 matches 10 bases. The J segment lost 4 bases and the V segment lost 4 bases, leaving 13 bases of the junction unmatched. The germline V gene has CDR1 DFQATT and CDR2 SNEGSKA (reference sequence). The CDR3 runs to 16 residues.

The chain links TRBV7-9 to TRBJ2-7; D possibly uses TRBD1 or TRBD2 (5 bases each). This CDR3 is built from 16 residues. CDR1 is SEHNR and CDR2 is FQNEAQ in the germline V gene (reference sequence). Trimming shortened V by 4 bases and J by 2 bases, and 18 bases separated the two germline ends. The CDR3 DNA reads as TGTGCCAGCAGCTCCGCTTACCGGGACGGACCCTACGAGCAGTACTTC. It yields the protein CASSSAYRDGPYEQYF.

This clonotype was seen a handful of times. The genes are TRBV12-3 or TRBV12-4 and TRBJ1-3, with D possibly matching TRBD1 (6 bases). The CDR3 covers 14 residues. With 3 bases removed from V and 2 bases from J, the gap between germline ends came to 8 bases. The CDR3 loop is CASSFQGTGNTIYF. CDR3 in DNA: TGTGCCAGCAGTTTTCAGGGGACTGGAAACACCATATATTTT.

This clonotype was counted ten times or more. V usage is TRBV7-8 and J usage is TRBJ1-2; perhaps TRBD1 as D (5 bases). The CDR3 loop spans 13 amino acids. Germline CDR1 reads SGHVS; CDR2 reads FQNEAQ. Deletions cut 6 bases from V and 3 bases from J, with 11 bases between. The CDR3 DNA reads TGTGCCAGCAGTCCAGGGTTCGACTATGGCTACACCTTC. Encoded protein: CASSPGFDYGYTF.

This clonotype was picked up a small number of times. As DNA, the CDR3 is TGTGCCCAAAACCAGGGGGCGAACACCGGGGAGCTGTTTTTT. Translated: CAQNQGANTGELFF. The chain is built from TRBV7-4 and TRBJ2-2; 7 nucleotides align to TRBD1. With V trimmed by 11 bases and J by 0 bases, 6 bases remained unmatched. This CDR3 has 14 amino acids. The germline CDR1 and CDR2 sequences are SGHVT and SQSDAQ. Combining the CDR3 with reference TRBV7-4 and TRBJ2-2 gives the whole variable domain GAGVSQSPRYKVAKRGRDVALRCDSISGHVTLYWYRQTLGQGSEVLTYSQSDAQRDKSGRPSGRFSAERPERSVSTLKIQRTEQGDSAVYLCAQNQGANTGELFFGEGSRLTVL.

This clonotype was recorded a few times. The V gene is TRBV11-2, the J gene TRBJ1-5; D ambiguous. Trimming shortened V by 5 bases and J by 2 bases, and 10 bases separated the two germline ends. The CDR3 is made up of 14 amino acids. CDR1 is SGHAT and CDR2 is FQNNGV in the germline V gene. The CDR3 nucleotides read TGTGCCAGCAGCCCGGTGGCGGGCAATCAGCCCCAGCATTTT. The encoded protein is CASSPVAGNQPQHF. The whole variable domain, filled in from reference TRBV11-2 and TRBJ1-5, reads EAGVAQSPRYKIIEKRQSVAFWCNPISGHATLYWYQQILGQGPKLLIQFQNNGVVDDSQLPKDRFSAERLKGVDSTLKIQPAKLEDSAVYLCASSPVAGNQPQHFGDGTRLSIL.

The chain combines TRBV27 with TRBJ1-5; D unresolved. The CDR3 has 14 residues. Germline-derived CDR1 and CDR2 are MNHEY and SMNVEV (reference sequence). The ends were cut back, 5 bases at V and 3 bases at J, with 11 bases in the middle. CDR3 sequence: CASSLKKHNQPQHF. The CDR3 region has the DNA TGTGCCAGCAGTCTGAAGAAACACAATCAGCCCCAGCATTTT.

The table lists this clonotype with many counts. The chain is built from TRBV7-9 and TRBJ2-1; 9 positions agree with TRBD2. Germline-derived CDR1 and CDR2 are SEHNR and FQNEAQ (reference sequence). The V segment lost 4 bases and the J segment 2 bases; nucleotides outside the gene matches: 3. This CDR3 is built from 15 residues. This CDR3 is CASSSGTSPYNEQFF. For the CDR3, the DNA is TGTGCCAGCAGCTCCGGGACTAGCCCCTACAATGAGCAGTTCTTC.

The chain links TRBV11-2 to TRBJ1-1; tentative D call: TRBD1 (5 bases). The germline V and J ends were trimmed by 2 bases and 0 bases, with 13 bases remaining between them. This CDR3 spans 16 amino acids. The germline gives CDR1 SGHAT, CDR2 FQNNGV. The CDR3: CASSLMGGRMNTEAFF. The CDR3 bases are TGTGCCAGCAGCTTAATGGGGGGAAGGATGAACACTGAAGCTTTCTTT. The variable domain in full, with the rest retrieved from reference TRBV11-2 and TRBJ1-1, is EAGVAQSPRYKIIEKRQSVAFWCNPISGHATLYWYQQILGQGPKLLIQFQNNGVVDDSQLPKDRFSAERLKGVDSTLKIQPAKLEDSAVYLCASSLMGGRMNTEAFFGQGTRLTVV.

V and J are TRBV28 and TRBJ2-1; D perhaps matches TRBD2 (6 bases). The CDR3 contains 14 residues. V was cut by 3 bases and J by 5 bases, with 11 bases left in between. Germline V gene sequence: CDR1 MDHEN, CDR2 SYDVKM. CDR3 in DNA: TGTGCCAGCAGTTTCCCCGGGACTCACAATGAGCAGTTCTTC. Translation: CASSFPGTHNEQFF. Full variable domain (missing parts from reference TRBV28 and TRBJ2-1): DVKVTQSSRYLVKRTGEKVFLECVQDMDHENMFWYRQDPGLGLRLIYFSYDVKMKEKGDIPEGYSVSREKKERFSLILESASTNQTSMYLCASSFPGTHNEQFFGPGTRLTVL.

This clonotype was detected ten times or more. The chain uses TRBV7-6 and TRBJ2-1, with a tentative D call TRBD2 (6 bases). V was shortened by 4 bases and J by 9 bases, with 13 bases between the two germline ends. The germline gives CDR1 SGHVS, CDR2 FNYEAQ. This CDR3 region has 13 residues. The CDR3 sequence is CASSSPSGSEQFF. Written as DNA, the CDR3 is TGTGCCAGCAGCTCGCCGTCCGGGAGTGAGCAGTTCTTC.

This clonotype was observed many times. The V gene is TRBV27, the J gene TRBJ2-1; D may correspond to TRBD1 or TRBD2 (5 bases each). CDR3 length: 13 amino acids. The V and J ends lost 6 bases and 5 bases respectively, with 11 bases between them. From germline, CDR1 is MNHEY and CDR2 SMNVEV (reference sequence). CDR3 sequence reads: CASSLRGDNEQFF. The CDR3 DNA reads as TGTGCCAGCAGCTTACGAGGGGACAATGAGCAGTTCTTC.

This clonotype occurred a few times. J is TRBJ1-3 and V is TRBV6-1, with 7 nucleotides matching TRBD1. Germline lookup yields CDR1 MNHNS and CDR2 SASEGT. CDR3 length: 15 amino acids. Unmatched junction bases numbered 5, after V lost 6 bases and J lost 0 bases. The CDR3 protein is CASRGTENSGNTIYF. CDR3 nucleotides: TGTGCCAGCAGGGGGACAGAGAACTCTGGAAACACCATATATTTT.

This clonotype has at least ten counts. V usage is TRBV5-1 and J usage is TRBJ2-3; D unclear. CDR3 length: 16 amino acids. The V gene's germline CDR1 is SGHRS and CDR2 YFSETQ. Trimming left V 1 base short and J 0 bases short, with 12 bases between. The CDR3 DNA reads TGCGCCAGCAGCTTGTTAAAACAAGCTAGCACAGATACGCAGTATTTT. Translated: CASSLLKQASTDTQYF.

The chain uses TRBV10-3 and TRBJ1-4; D is unresolved. Per germline, CDR1 ENHRY and CDR2 SYGVKD. V lost 0 bases and J 3 bases, leaving 11 bases between the germline ends. The CDR3 extends over 16 amino acids. The DNA of the CDR3 is TGTGCCATCAGTGAGTCCCTCGTGGGATCTAATGAAAAACTGTTTTTT. Encoded protein: CAISESLVGSNEKLFF.

The J gene is TRBJ2-3, the V gene TRBV4-1; no clear D. The CDR3 is 15 residues long. CDR1 and CDR2 (germline): MGHRA, YSYEKL. Trimming left V 4 bases short and J 5 bases short, with 16 bases between. The chain's CDR3 is CASSRTVVVLDTQYF. In nucleotides, the CDR3 is TGCGCCAGCAGCCGGACGGTGGTTGTCCTAGATACGCAGTATTTT.

This clonotype was observed once. The V and J genes are TRBV6-5 and TRBJ1-1; a weak D match, TRBD1 (5 bases). The CDR3 runs 12 residues. The V and J ends lost 8 bases and 4 bases respectively, with 11 bases between them. Germline CDR1 MNHEY, CDR2 SVGAGI. The chain's CDR3 is CASGGLSTEAFF. The CDR3 DNA is TGTGCCAGCGGGGGACTTAGCACTGAAGCTTTCTTT.

This clonotype was seen only a few times. The chain joins TRBV6-5 to TRBJ2-2; D gene uncertain. The CDR3 has 14 residues. Germline V lookup: CDR1 MNHEY, CDR2 SVGAGI. V dropped 2 bases and J dropped 4 bases, with 8 bases sitting between them. The CDR3 nucleotides are TGTGCCAGCAGTTACGCTCTTGGCACCGGGGAGCTGTTTTTT. This translates into CASSYALGTGELFF.

This chain connects TRBV28 to TRBJ2-5, with TRBD1 matching over 12 bases. Per the germline V gene, CDR1 is MDHEN and CDR2 is SYDVKM. The CDR3 consists of 18 residues. The trim removed 10 bases at V and 1 base at J, leaving 16 bases unmatched. DNA for the CDR3: TGTGCCACCTTCCGGGACAGGGGGCGCGAAATATTCCAAGAGACCCAGTACTTC. This gives the protein CATFRDRGREIFQETQYF.

Remarks on this clonotype: A read error may produce the germline difference seen at one junction end. The CDR3 DNA reads TGTTCCAGCAGCTTACGATTGGAGATCAATCAGCCCCAGCATTTT. Translating gives CSSSLRLEINQPQHF. V and J are TRBV11-3 and TRBJ1-5, with D unclear. Germline-derived CDR1 and CDR2 are SGHNT and YENEEA. The CDR3 runs to 15 residues.

This chain joins TRBV6-1 and TRBJ2-1; D is ambiguous. V was trimmed by 1 base and J by 8 bases, leaving 15 bases between them. Looked up from germline, CDR1 is MNHNS and CDR2 is SASEGT. The CDR3 has 15 residues. The CDR3 DNA is TGTGCCAGCAGTGAAGGGAGAATTAATCGACATGAGCAGTTCTTC. Amino acids: CASSEGRINRHEQFF.